The rows below give T cell receptor beta chains drawn from one sample of a study of T-cell memory formation after mild COVID-19. TCRdb processed the 5' RACE reads anew with MiXCR; each CDR3 protein has one entry. The data show 350,000 to 500,000 distinct CDR3 sequences, with about a quarter seen just once and 13% held by the top ten. Sequences were obtained from PBMCs or a T cell subset sorted from them (not recorded which). These receptors all stem from an adult woman who had mild COVID-19 (a few samples of this study predate the infection). Cell type and time point are not known. Both conserved end residues are part of each CDR3. The D gene is left open where the match is weak. Not every row has a clone size; where given, it reads once, few, many or a size class.

>TRBV12-3/TRBV12-4|few|TRBJ2-5|-
CASSPLRDGTQYF
TGTGCCAGCAGTCCCCTTAGGGATGGCACCCAGTACTTC
>TRBV3-1|-|TRBJ1-4|-
CASSQGSKNEKLFF
TGTGCCAGCAGCCAAGGGAGCAAGAATGAAAAACTGTTTTTT
>TRBV4-3|few|TRBJ2-1|TRBD2
CASSQDFEREYFDNEQFF
TGCGCCAGCAGCCAAGATTTCGAGCGGGAGTACTTCGACAATGAGCAGTTCTTC
>TRBV24-1|-|TRBJ2-7|-
CATSDADIYEQYF
TGTGCCACCAGTGATGCGGACATTTACGAGCAGTACTTC
>TRBV7-9|few|TRBJ2-1|TRBD2
CASSLGWTSGGNEQFF
TGTGCCAGCAGCTTAGGTTGGACTAGCGGGGGCAATGAGCAGTTCTTC
>TRBV20-1|many|TRBJ2-3|TRBD2
CSAPREGTQYF
TGCAGTGCTCCAAGGGAGGGGACGCAGTATTTT
>TRBV29-1|-|TRBJ1-2|-
CSVLRRGYGYTF
TGCAGCGTTTTAAGGCGGGGCTATGGCTACACCTTC
>TRBV19|few|TRBJ2-1|TRBD2
CASSITAGGLTGDEQFF
TGTGCCAGTAGTATTACAGCGGGAGGGCTGACGGGCGATGAGCAGTTCTTC
>TRBV5-6|once|TRBJ2-5|TRBD2
CASSRAGGTQETQYF
TGTGCCAGCAGCCGGGCCGGGGGGACCCAAGAGACCCAGTACTTC
>TRBV7-9|few|TRBJ2-7|TRBD2
CASSLVLAALNEQYF
TGTGCCAGCAGCTTAGTACTAGCGGCTCTCAACGAGCAGTACTTC
>TRBV4-1|-|TRBJ1-4|-
CASSPLEFANEKLFF
TGCGCCAGCAGCCCCTTGGAGTTCGCTAATGAAAAACTGTTTTTT
>TRBV7-9|-|TRBJ2-1|TRBD1
CASSQAGQGEYNEQFF
TGTGCCAGCAGCCAGGCCGGACAGGGGGAATACAATGAGCAGTTCTTC
>TRBV6-4|-|TRBJ2-3|-
CASSDSRDLNTQYF
TGTGCCAGCAGTGACTCCCGGGACCTTAATACGCAGTATTTT